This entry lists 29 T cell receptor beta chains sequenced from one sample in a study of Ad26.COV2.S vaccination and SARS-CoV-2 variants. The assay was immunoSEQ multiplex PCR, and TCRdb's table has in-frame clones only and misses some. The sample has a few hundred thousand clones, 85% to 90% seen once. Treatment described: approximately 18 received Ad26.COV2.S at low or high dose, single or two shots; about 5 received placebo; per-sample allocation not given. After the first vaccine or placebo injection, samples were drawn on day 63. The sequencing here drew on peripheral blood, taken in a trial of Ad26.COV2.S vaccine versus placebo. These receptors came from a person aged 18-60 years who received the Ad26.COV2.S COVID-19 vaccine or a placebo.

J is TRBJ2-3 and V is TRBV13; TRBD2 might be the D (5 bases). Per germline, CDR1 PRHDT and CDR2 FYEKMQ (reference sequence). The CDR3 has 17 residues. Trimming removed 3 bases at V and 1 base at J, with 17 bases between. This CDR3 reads CASSLNSASYRTDTQYF. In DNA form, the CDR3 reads TGTGCCAGCAGCTTGAATAGCGCATCTTACCGCACAGATACGCAGTATTTT.

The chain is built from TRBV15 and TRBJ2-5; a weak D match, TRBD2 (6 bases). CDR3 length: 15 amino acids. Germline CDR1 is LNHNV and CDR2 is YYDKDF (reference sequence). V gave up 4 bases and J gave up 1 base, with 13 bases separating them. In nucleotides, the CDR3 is TGTGCCACCAGCAAAGTGGGGGACTTCCAAGAGACCCAGTACTTC. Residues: CATSKVGDFQETQYF. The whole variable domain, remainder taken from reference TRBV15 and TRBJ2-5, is DAMVIQNPRYQVTQFGKPVTLSCSQTLNHNVMYWYQQKSSQAPKLLFHYYDKDFNNEADTPDNFQSRRPNTSFCFLDIRSPGLGDTAMYLCATSKVGDFQETQYFGPGTRLLVL.

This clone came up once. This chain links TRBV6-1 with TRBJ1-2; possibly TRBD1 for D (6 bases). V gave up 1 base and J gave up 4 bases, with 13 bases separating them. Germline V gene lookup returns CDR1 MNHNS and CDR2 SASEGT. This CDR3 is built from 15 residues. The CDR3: CASSEDPGAIYGYTF. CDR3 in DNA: TGTGCCAGCAGTGAAGATCCGGGGGCCATCTATGGCTACACCTTC.

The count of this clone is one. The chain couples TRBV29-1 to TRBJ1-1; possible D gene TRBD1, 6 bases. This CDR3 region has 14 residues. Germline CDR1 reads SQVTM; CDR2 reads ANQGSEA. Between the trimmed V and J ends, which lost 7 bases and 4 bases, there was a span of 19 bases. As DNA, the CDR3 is TGCAGCGCCGGAGGGTGGGGGGCAACCACTGAAGCTTTCTTT. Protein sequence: CSAGGWGATTEAFF.

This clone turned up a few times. The CDR3 reads CASSSSGISGEQYV. For the CDR3, the DNA is TGTGCCAGCAGCTCTAGCGGGATATCAGGCGAGCAGTACGTC. This chain joins TRBV6-2 or TRBV6-3 and TRBJ2-7; 9 bases line up with TRBD2. Germline V gene sequence: CDR1 MNHEY, CDR2 SVGEGT. V lost 6 bases to trimming and J lost 6 bases; unmatched junction nucleotides: 9. The CDR3 totals 14 residues.

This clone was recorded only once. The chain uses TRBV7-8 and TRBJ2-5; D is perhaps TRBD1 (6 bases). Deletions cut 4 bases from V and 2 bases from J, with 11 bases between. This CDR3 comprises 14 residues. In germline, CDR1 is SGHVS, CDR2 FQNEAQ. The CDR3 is CASSSWTVQETQYF. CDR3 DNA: TGTGCCAGCAGCTCGTGGACAGTACAAGAGACCCAGTACTTC.

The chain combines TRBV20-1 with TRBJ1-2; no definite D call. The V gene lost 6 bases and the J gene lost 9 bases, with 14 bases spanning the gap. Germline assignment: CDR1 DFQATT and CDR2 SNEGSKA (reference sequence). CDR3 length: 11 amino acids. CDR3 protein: CSAHPQWSYTF. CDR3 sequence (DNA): TGCAGTGCCCATCCCCAATGGAGCTACACCTTC.

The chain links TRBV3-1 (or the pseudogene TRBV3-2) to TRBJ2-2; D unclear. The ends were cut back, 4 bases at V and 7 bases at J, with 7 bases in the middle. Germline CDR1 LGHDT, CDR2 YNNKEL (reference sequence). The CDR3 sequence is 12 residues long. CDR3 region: CASSLRVGELFF. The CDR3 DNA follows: TGTGCCAGCAGCCTAAGGGTCGGGGAGCTGTTTTTT.

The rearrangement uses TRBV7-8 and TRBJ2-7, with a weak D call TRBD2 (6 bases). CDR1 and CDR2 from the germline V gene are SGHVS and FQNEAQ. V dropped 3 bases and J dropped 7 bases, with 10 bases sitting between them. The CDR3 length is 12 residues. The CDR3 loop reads CASSLEGREQYF. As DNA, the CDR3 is TGTGCCAGCAGCTTGGAGGGGAGGGAGCAGTACTTC.

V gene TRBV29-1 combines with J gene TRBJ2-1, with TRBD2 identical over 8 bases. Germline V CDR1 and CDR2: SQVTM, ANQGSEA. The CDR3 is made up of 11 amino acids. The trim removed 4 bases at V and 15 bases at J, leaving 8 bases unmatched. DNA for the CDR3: TGCAGCGTTGTTGAACCGGGACTAGGGTTCTTC. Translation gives CSVVEPGLGFF.

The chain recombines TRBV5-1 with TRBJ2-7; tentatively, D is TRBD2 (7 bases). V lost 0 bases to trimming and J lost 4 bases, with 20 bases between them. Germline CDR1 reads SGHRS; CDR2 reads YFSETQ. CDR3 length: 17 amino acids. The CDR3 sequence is CASSLAGFGGGDYEQYV. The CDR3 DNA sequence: TGCGCCAGCAGCTTGGCCGGGTTTGGCGGGGGCGATTACGAGCAGTACGTC.

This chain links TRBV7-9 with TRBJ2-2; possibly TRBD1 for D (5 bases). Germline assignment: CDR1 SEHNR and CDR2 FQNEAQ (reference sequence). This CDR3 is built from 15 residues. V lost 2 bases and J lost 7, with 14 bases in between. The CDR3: CASSLTGRFGGELFF. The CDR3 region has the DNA TGTGCCAGCAGCTTAACAGGCCGTTTCGGCGGGGAGCTGTTTTTT.

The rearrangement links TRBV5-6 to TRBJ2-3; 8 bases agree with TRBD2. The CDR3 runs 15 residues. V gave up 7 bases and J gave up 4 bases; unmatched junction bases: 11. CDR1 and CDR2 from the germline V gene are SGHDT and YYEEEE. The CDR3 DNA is TGTGCCAGCGACATTAGCGGGAATTGGGCAGATACGCAGTATTTT. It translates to CASDISGNWADTQYF.

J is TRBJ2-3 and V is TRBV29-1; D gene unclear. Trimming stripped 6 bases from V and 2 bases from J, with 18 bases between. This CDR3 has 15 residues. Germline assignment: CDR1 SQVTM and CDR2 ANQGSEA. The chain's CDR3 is CSVRPIEVNTDTQYF. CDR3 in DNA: TGCAGCGTCCGCCCCATAGAAGTTAACACAGATACGCAGTATTTT.

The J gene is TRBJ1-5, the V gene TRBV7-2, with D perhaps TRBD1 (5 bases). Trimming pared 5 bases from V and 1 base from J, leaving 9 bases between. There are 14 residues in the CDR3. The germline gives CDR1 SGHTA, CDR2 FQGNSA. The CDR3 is CASSQGPSNQPQHF. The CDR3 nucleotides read TGTGCCAGCAGCCAGGGTCCGAGCAATCAGCCCCAGCATTTT.

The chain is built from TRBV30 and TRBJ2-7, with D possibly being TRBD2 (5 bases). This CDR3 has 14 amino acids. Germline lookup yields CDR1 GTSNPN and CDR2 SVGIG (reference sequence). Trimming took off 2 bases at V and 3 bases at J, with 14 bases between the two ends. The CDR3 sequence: CAWSSGYGDYEQYV. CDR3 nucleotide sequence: TGTGCCTGGAGTAGCGGATACGGAGACTACGAGCAGTACGTC.

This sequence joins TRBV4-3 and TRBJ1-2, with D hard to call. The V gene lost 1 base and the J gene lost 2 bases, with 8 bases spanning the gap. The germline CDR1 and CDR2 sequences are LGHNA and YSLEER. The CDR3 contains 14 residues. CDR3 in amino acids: CASSQAYSNYGYTF. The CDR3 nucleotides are TGCGCCAGCAGCCAAGCTTACAGCAACTATGGCTACACCTTC.

The CDR3 DNA reads as TGCGCCAGCAGCCACCTTCCGGGACTTCGTAATTCACCCCTCCACTTT. It encodes CASSHLPGLRNSPLHF. The chain uses TRBV4-1 and TRBJ1-6, with D tentatively TRBD1 (5 bases). The ends were cut back, 3 bases at V and 6 bases at J, with 15 bases in the middle. The CDR3 consists of 16 residues. CDR1 is MGHRA, CDR2 YSYEKL, per germline.

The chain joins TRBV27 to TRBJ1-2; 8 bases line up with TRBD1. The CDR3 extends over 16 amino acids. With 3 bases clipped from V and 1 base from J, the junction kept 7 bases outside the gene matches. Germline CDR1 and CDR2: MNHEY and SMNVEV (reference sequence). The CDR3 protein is CASSFRTGRFNYGYTF. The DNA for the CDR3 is TGTGCCAGCAGTTTTAGGACAGGGAGGTTTAACTATGGCTACACCTTC.

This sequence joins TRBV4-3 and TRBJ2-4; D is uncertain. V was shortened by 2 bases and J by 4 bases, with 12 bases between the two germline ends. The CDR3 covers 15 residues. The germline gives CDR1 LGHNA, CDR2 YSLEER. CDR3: CASSQSRVGKNIQYF. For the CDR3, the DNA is TGCGCCAGCAGCCAATCAAGGGTCGGGAAAAACATTCAGTACTTC.

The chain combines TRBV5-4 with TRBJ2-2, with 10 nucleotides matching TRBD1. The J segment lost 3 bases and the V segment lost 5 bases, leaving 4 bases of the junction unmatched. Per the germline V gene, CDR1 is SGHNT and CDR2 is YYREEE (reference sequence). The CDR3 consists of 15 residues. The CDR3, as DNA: TGTGCCAGCAGGAGGGACAGGGGTTACACCGGGGAGCTGTTTTTT. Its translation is CASRRDRGYTGELFF.

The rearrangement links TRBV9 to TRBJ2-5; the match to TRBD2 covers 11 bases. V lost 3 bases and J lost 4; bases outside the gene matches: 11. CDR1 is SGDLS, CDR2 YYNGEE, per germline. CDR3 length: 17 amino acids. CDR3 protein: CASSAPNGLAGSETQYF. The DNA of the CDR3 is TGTGCCAGCAGCGCCCCGAACGGACTAGCGGGCTCAGAGACCCAGTACTTC.

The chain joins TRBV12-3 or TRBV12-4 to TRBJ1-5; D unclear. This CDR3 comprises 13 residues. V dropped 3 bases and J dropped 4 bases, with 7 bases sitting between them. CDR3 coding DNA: TGTGCCAGCAGTTTTACGCGGAATCAGCCCCAGCATTTT. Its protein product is CASSFTRNQPQHF.

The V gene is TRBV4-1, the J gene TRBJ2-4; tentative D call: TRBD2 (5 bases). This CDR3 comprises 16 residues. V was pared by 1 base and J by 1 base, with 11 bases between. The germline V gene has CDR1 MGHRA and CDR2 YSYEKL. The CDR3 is CASSQVGRGAKNIQYF. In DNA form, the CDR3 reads TGCGCCAGCAGCCAAGTAGGCCGAGGGGCCAAAAACATTCAGTACTTC.

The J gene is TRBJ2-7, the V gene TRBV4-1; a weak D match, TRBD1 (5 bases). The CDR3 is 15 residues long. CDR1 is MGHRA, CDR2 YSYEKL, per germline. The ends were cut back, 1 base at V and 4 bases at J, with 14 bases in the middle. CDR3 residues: CASSQGKRGRYEQYV. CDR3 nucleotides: TGCGCCAGCAGCCAAGGAAAAAGGGGTCGGTACGAGCAGTACGTC.

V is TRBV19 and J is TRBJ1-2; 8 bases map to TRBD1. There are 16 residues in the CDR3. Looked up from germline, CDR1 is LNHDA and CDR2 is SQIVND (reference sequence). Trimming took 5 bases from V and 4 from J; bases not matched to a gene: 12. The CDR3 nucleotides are TGTGCCAGTAGTTCCTTCGACAGGGGAGTTGTCTATGGCTACACCTTC. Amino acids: CASSSFDRGVVYGYTF.

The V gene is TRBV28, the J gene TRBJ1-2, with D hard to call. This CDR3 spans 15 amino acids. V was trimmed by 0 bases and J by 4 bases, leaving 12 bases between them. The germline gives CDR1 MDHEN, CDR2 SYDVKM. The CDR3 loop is CASSLWGGLGYGYTF. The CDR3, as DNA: TGTGCCAGCAGTTTATGGGGCGGGCTTGGCTATGGCTACACCTTC.

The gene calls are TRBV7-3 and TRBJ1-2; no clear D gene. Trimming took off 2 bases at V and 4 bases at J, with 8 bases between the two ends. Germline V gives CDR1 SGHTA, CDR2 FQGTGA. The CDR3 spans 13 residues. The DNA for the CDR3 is TGTGCCAGCAGCTTACGGGGAGCCTATGGCTACACCTTC. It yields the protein CASSLRGAYGYTF.

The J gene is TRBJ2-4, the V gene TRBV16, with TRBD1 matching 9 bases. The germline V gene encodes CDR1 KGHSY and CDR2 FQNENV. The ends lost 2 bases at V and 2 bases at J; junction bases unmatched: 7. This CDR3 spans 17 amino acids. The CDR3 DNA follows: TGTGCCAGCAGCCAACGCGGACAGGGGAGTTCCAAAAACATTCAGTACTTC. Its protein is CASSQRGQGSSKNIQYF.